Below are 24 T cell receptor beta chains sequenced from a single sample in a study of regulatory T cells in long-lasting Graves disease. The authors built TCR beta libraries using iRepertoire HTBI primers and Arm-PCR of CDR3 regions. One entry per CDR3 protein, called by TCRdb with MiXCR from the multiplex PCR reads. This table has around 460,000 distinct CDR3 sequences, roughly a fifth appearing once. This sample's time point: persistent/refractory GD, antithyroid drugs over 5 years with positive TRAb. The TCR library was made from RNA that had been extracted from PBMCs in TRIzol. This sample comprised peripheral blood mononuclear cells (PBMCs), obtained when the disease was refractory, from a patient treated with antithyroid drugs. The receptors come from a female donor with Graves disease.

Many counts were recorded for this clonotype. The V and J genes are TRBV28 and TRBJ2-7, with a weak D call TRBD2 (6 bases). The CDR3 loop spans 14 amino acids. Germline CDR1 reads MDHEN; CDR2 reads SYDVKM. V was shortened by 2 bases and J by 7 bases, with 15 bases between the two germline ends. The CDR3 region is CASSLPYREREQYF. The CDR3 DNA follows: TGTGCCAGCAGTTTACCGTACCGGGAGAGGGAGCAGTACTTC.

This clonotype showed up many times. The chain links TRBV28 to TRBJ2-7, with 14 nucleotides matching TRBD2. Germline assignment: CDR1 MDHEN and CDR2 SYDVKM. V was pared by 6 bases and J by 4 bases, with 8 bases of the junction left unmatched. The CDR3 runs 16 residues. CDR3 amino acids: CASRRLAGGFRYEQYF. CDR3 nucleotide sequence: TGTGCCAGCAGGCGACTAGCGGGGGGGTTTAGGTACGAGCAGTACTTC.

This clonotype was detected ten times or more. Written as DNA, the CDR3 is TGTGCCAGCAGTTACGCCCGAGAGACCCAGTACTTC. Protein: CASSYARETQYF. The rearrangement joins TRBV6-5 to TRBJ2-5; D ambiguous. CDR3 length: 12 residues. In germline, CDR1 is MNHEY, CDR2 SVGAGI. Trimming left V 2 bases short and J 4 bases short, with 5 bases between.

The table lists this clonotype with a count of one. One junction end does not reproduce the germline sequence, and a read error may be involved. V gene TRBV9 combines with J gene TRBJ2-7; TRBD1 or TRBD2 may be the D gene (6 bases each). CDR3 size: 14 residues. Germline values: CDR1 SGDLS, CDR2 YYNGEE. The CDR3 loop reads CASSSGEASYKQYF. The CDR3 bases are TGTGCCAGCAGCTCAGGGGAGGCCTCCTACAAGCAGTACTTC.

V is TRBV4-1 and J is TRBJ2-5, with 11 bases that match TRBD2. The CDR3 totals 15 residues. Germline loops: CDR1 MGHRA, CDR2 YSYEKL. The V segment lost 5 bases and the J segment 2 bases; nucleotides outside the gene matches: 4. CDR3 amino acids: CASSYTSGRQETQYF. The CDR3 nucleotides read TGCGCCAGCAGCTATACTAGCGGGAGACAAGAGACCCAGTACTTC.

The table lists this clonotype with many counts. The chain links TRBV28 to TRBJ2-7; 9 positions agree with TRBD2. Looked up from germline, CDR1 is MDHEN and CDR2 is SYDVKM. CDR3 length equals 15 residues. V gave up 6 bases and J gave up 6 bases; unmatched junction bases: 12. Here the CDR3 DNA reads TGTGCCAGCAGACTTAGCGGGGGAAGCTATGGCGAGCAGTACTTC. Protein: CASRLSGGSYGEQYF.

The chain carries TRBV24-1 and TRBJ2-5; 7 bases map to TRBD1. V lost 4 bases to trimming and J lost 2 bases; unmatched junction nucleotides: 12. Germline V CDR1 and CDR2: KGHDR, SFDVKD. CDR3 length: 17 residues. In DNA form, the CDR3 reads TGTGCCACCAGTGACCCTCATCGTCCGGGACAGCAAGAGACCCAGTACTTC. Encoded protein: CATSDPHRPGQQETQYF.

The chain combines TRBV14 with TRBJ2-5, with TRBD2 matching 13 bases. The CDR3 totals 17 residues. Germline V gene data show CDR1 as SGHDN and CDR2 as FVKESK. The V segment lost 4 bases and the J segment 5 bases; nucleotides outside the gene matches: 10. Here the CDR3 reads CASSPGLAGLMGETQYF. The CDR3 nucleotides read TGTGCCAGCAGCCCGGGACTAGCGGGGCTTATGGGGGAGACCCAGTACTTC.

CDR3 coding DNA: TGCAGTGCTAGAGATCCCCCAGGGGGGGCTGACACCGGGGAGCTGTTTTTT. Residues: CSARDPPGGADTGELFF. This sequence joins TRBV20-1 and TRBJ2-2, with D perhaps matching TRBD1 or TRBD2 (7 bases each). Germline assignment: CDR1 DFQATT and CDR2 SNEGSKA (reference sequence). CDR3 size: 17 residues. Between the trimmed V and J ends, which lost 0 bases and 3 bases, there was a span of 17 bases.

This clonotype has at least ten counts. The chain recombines TRBV6-1 with TRBJ1-2; D is possibly TRBD1 (5 bases). Germline V lookup: CDR1 MNHNS, CDR2 SASEGT. The CDR3 runs 14 residues. V was pared by 2 bases and J by 11 bases, with 18 bases between. The CDR3 here is CASSEHTAGLPYTF. The CDR3 DNA sequence: TGTGCCAGCAGTGAACATACAGCAGGGCTCCCGTACACCTTC.

This clonotype was seen at least ten times. A junction boundary mismatches the germline segment, possibly from a read error. The chain recombines TRBV24-1 with TRBJ2-7; D uncertain. The CDR3 has 11 amino acids. In germline, CDR1 is KGHDR, CDR2 SFDVKD. CDR3 bases: TGTGCCATCAGTAAAGGCTACGAGCAGTACTTC. It codes for CAISKGYEQYF.

This clonotype turned up a few times. This chain joins TRBV2 and TRBJ2-3, with 8 positions matching TRBD2. V was clipped by 7 bases and J by 5 bases; unmatched bases: 2. The CDR3 is 12 residues long. Germline lookup yields CDR1 SNHLY and CDR2 FYNNEI. The CDR3 protein is CASKTSGDTQYF. In nucleotides, the CDR3 is TGTGCCAGCAAAACTAGCGGAGATACGCAGTATTTT.

This clonotype came up many times. This chain joins TRBV5-1 and TRBJ2-5; 10 bases map to TRBD1. V lost 5 bases to trimming and J lost 5 bases; unmatched junction nucleotides: 12. CDR3 length: 16 amino acids. Germline assignment: CDR1 SGHRS and CDR2 YFSETQ. The DNA of the CDR3 is TGCGCCAGCAGTTCAAAAACGACAGGGGGCTACGAGACCCAGTACTTC. Amino acid sequence: CASSSKTTGGYETQYF.

This clonotype was counted at least ten times. The V call is TRBV12-3 or TRBV12-4, the J call TRBJ2-7; tentative D call: TRBD2 (6 bases). CDR3 length: 14 residues. V was pared by 4 bases and J by 4 bases, with 14 bases between. As DNA, the CDR3 is TGTGCCAGCAGTTCCTTCGGACTACTATACGAGCAGTACTTC. This sequence encodes CASSSFGLLYEQYF.

To note about this clonotype: One base away lies a much larger clone, so this may be a sequencing read error. The J gene is TRBJ1-1, the V gene TRBV20-1, with D possibly matching TRBD1 (6 bases). This CDR3 is built from 13 residues. Trimming left V 3 bases short and J 1 base short, with 9 bases between. Germline V CDR1 and CDR2: DFQATT, SNEGSKA (reference sequence). CDR3 region: CSASETGNTEAFF. The CDR3 bases are TGCAGTGCTAGTGAGACAGGGAACACTGAAGCTTTCTTT.

This clonotype was observed a few times. This rearrangement joins TRBV20-1 to TRBJ2-5; D is unresolved. V lost 5 bases and J 5 bases, leaving 15 bases between the germline ends. The CDR3 totals 13 residues. Germline lookup yields CDR1 DFQATT and CDR2 SNEGSKA (reference sequence). The CDR3 sequence: CSAFQTPGETQYF. As DNA, the CDR3 is TGCAGTGCTTTCCAGACTCCCGGGGAGACCCAGTACTTC.

This clonotype was seen a single time. One end of the junction fails to match germline, which may point to a read error. V gene TRBV7-3 combines with J gene TRBJ2-2; the match to TRBD2 covers 9 bases. Germline CDR1 SGHTA, CDR2 FQGTGA. The CDR3 is 15 residues long. The CDR3 reads CASSPSGAMTGELFF. The CDR3 DNA reads as TGCGCCAGCAGCCCTAGCGGGGCGATGACCGGGGAGCTGTTTTTT.

In its sample, this clonotype was seen once. This chain joins TRBV19 and TRBJ1-1; no clear D gene. Trimming stripped 6 bases from V and 3 bases from J, with 8 bases between. The CDR3 is made up of 12 amino acids. The germline V gene has CDR1 LNHDA and CDR2 SQIVND (reference sequence). This CDR3 is CASREMDTEAFF. As DNA, the CDR3 is TGTGCCAGTAGAGAAATGGACACTGAAGCTTTCTTT. The complete variable domain, with remaining parts taken from reference TRBV19 and TRBJ1-1, reads DGGITQSPKYLFRKEGQNVTLSCEQNLNHDAMYWYRQDPGQGLRLIYYSQIVNDFQKGDIAEGYSVSREKKESFPLTVTSAQKNPTAFYLCASREMDTEAFFGQGTRLTVV.

In this sample, this clonotype turned up many times. The gene calls are TRBV28 and TRBJ2-7; D gene ambiguous. V was pared by 2 bases and J by 3 bases, with 20 bases between. From germline, CDR1 is MDHEN and CDR2 SYDVKM. The CDR3 consists of 17 residues. The CDR3 DNA reads as TGTGCCAGCAGTTTAGGGCTAACCTCACCCAGCTACTACGAGCAGTACTTC. This codes for CASSLGLTSPSYYEQYF. Drawing the rest from reference TRBV28 and TRBJ2-7, the complete variable domain is DVKVTQSSRYLVKRTGEKVFLECVQDMDHENMFWYRQDPGLGLRLIYFSYDVKMKEKGDIPEGYSVSREKKERFSLILESASTNQTSMYLCASSLGLTSPSYYEQYFGPGTRLTVT.

This chain joins TRBV7-9 and TRBJ2-2; TRBD1 aligns across 8 bases. The germline gives CDR1 SEHNR, CDR2 FQNEAQ (reference sequence). J was trimmed by 2 bases and V by 4 bases; bases with no gene match: 6. The CDR3 contains 16 residues. This chain's CDR3 is CASSSQGAGNTGELFF. For the CDR3, the DNA is TGTGCCAGCAGCTCCCAGGGGGCGGGCAACACCGGGGAGCTGTTTTTT.

This clonotype has more than one count but fewer than ten. The chain joins TRBV5-1 to TRBJ1-5; perhaps TRBD1 as D (5 bases). V gave up 4 bases and J gave up 3 bases, with 20 bases separating them. Germline values: CDR1 SGHRS, CDR2 YFSETQ. The CDR3 loop spans 17 amino acids. DNA for the CDR3: TGCGCCAGCAGCCCTACCCCCTCCGACAGCAACAATCAGCCCCAGCATTTT. This encodes CASSPTPSDSNNQPQHF.

This clonotype showed up just a few times. The rearrangement uses TRBV7-9 and TRBJ1-1, with 7 bases matching TRBD1. CDR1 is SEHNR and CDR2 is FQNEAQ in the germline V gene (reference sequence). Trimming took 7 bases from V and 8 from J; bases not matched to a gene: 7. The CDR3 is made up of 12 amino acids. The CDR3 nucleotides read TGTGCCAGCAATCAGCAGGGGGGGGAAGCTTTCTTT. Translating gives CASNQQGGEAFF.

V gene TRBV18 combines with J gene TRBJ2-7; 13 bases map to TRBD2. With V trimmed by 8 bases and J by 5 bases, 6 bases remained unmatched. CDR3 length: 14 residues. Germline V gene sequence: CDR1 KGHSH, CDR2 LQKENI. CDR3 DNA: TGTGCCAGCCGAGGGGGGACTAGCGGGAACGAGCAGTACTTC. It specifies CASRGGTSGNEQYF.

This clonotype was detected many times. This chain uses TRBV7-2 with TRBJ1-2; D remains unclear. The CDR3 is 16 residues long. With 5 bases removed from V and 1 base from J, the gap between germline ends came to 17 bases. Germline-derived CDR1 and CDR2 are SGHTA and FQGNSA. The CDR3 DNA is TGTGCCAGCAGCACCGAGCCGGACGGAATTAACTATGGCTACACCTTC. This encodes CASSTEPDGINYGYTF.